The 19 T cell receptor beta chains below come from one sample, sequenced in a study of identical twins. One entry per CDR3 protein results from TCRdb running MiXCR on the 5' RACE reads. The sample holds 250,000 or so distinct CDR3 sequences, 6% to 8% seen once. The sample was also reused in another study, on yellow fever vaccine responses in identical twins.

Sequencing was carried out using CD8+ T cells sorted from blood. The source is a woman in her late teens or twenties in good health.

The gene calls are TRBV12-3 or TRBV12-4 and TRBJ2-3, with D perhaps given as TRBD1 or TRBD2 (7 bases each). The CDR3 contains 18 residues. With 8 bases removed from V and 0 bases from J, the gap between germline ends came to 24 bases. The CDR3 is CASGEGQRLHSSTDTQYF. The CDR3, as DNA: TGTGCCAGCGGGGAGGGACAGCGACTCCATTCTAGCACAGATACGCAGTATTTT.

Here the CDR3 DNA reads TGCGCCAGCAGGGGAGCTAGCGGGGGGGCGTCCTACAATGAGCAGTTCTTC. Its translation: CASRGASGGASYNEQFF. The V gene is TRBV5-1, the J gene TRBJ2-1; 12 bases align to TRBD2. Germline-derived CDR1 and CDR2 are SGHRS and YFSETQ. The CDR3 consists of 17 residues. Trimming removed 5 bases from V and 1 base from J; junction bases left unmatched: 7.

In its sample, this clonotype was seen a few times. V usage is TRBV6-2 or TRBV6-3 and J usage is TRBJ2-2, with a tentative D call TRBD2 (5 bases). The CDR3 loop spans 15 amino acids. Trimming removed 5 bases at V and 6 bases at J, with 16 bases between. The germline CDR1 and CDR2 sequences are MNHEY and SVGEGT. CDR3 sequence reads: CASSVIQSSSGELFF. CDR3 nucleotide sequence: TGTGCCAGCAGTGTTATTCAGTCTAGCTCCGGGGAGCTGTTTTTT.

The chain links TRBV5-6 to TRBJ2-1; TRBD2 agrees at 12 bases. CDR1 SGHDT and CDR2 YYEEEE come from the germline V gene. This CDR3 contains 16 residues. Trimming removed 0 bases from V and 6 bases from J; junction bases left unmatched: 4. As DNA, the CDR3 is TGTGCCAGCAGCTTGGCTACTAGCGGGGGGACCAATGAGCAGTTCTTC. Translated: CASSLATSGGTNEQFF.

There are many counts of this clonotype. J is TRBJ2-2 and V is TRBV7-6; 7 nucleotides align to TRBD1. The CDR3 has 17 residues. The V segment lost 2 bases and the J segment 6 bases; nucleotides outside the gene matches: 12. CDR1 SGHVS and CDR2 FNYEAQ come from the germline V gene. The CDR3: CASSLPRQGSAPGELFF. CDR3 nucleotide sequence: TGTGCCAGCAGCTTACCCCGACAGGGAAGCGCGCCCGGGGAGCTGTTTTTT.

This clonotype was found a few times. The CDR3 does not end in the conserved phenylalanine or tryptophan, so this is likely a read error. It is unclear where the CDR3 begins or ends on the DNA, so no DNA is shown, and the CDR3 is as TCRdb lists it. V usage is TRBV2 and J usage is TRBJ1-6; the DNA was not used to check the table's D call, TRBD1. Germline V lookup: CDR1 SNHLY, CDR2 FYNNEI. Including both end residues, the CDR3 is 8 amino acids long. This CDR3 reads CASTPGAC.

The genes are TRBV28 and TRBJ2-3; 10 bases are a match to TRBD2. The CDR3 has 16 residues. V was pared by 6 bases and J by 2 bases, with 8 bases of the junction left unmatched. Germline V gives CDR1 MDHEN, CDR2 SYDVKM. The CDR3 protein is CASSQPGLAFTDTQYF. CDR3 in DNA: TGTGCCAGCAGCCAACCGGGACTAGCGTTCACAGATACGCAGTATTTT.

This clonotype appeared many times. This chain joins TRBV28 and TRBJ2-5, with D perhaps matching TRBD2 (7 bases). Germline CDR1 is MDHEN and CDR2 is SYDVKM. The CDR3 runs to 15 residues. V lost 5 bases to trimming and J lost 5 bases, with 18 bases between them. Written as DNA, the CDR3 is TGTGCCAGCAGTGAAGGGACTACCCAGGGGGAGACCCAGTACTTC. It specifies CASSEGTTQGETQYF.

This clonotype was detected once. One end of the junction is discordant with germline, which a read error may explain. The rearrangement joins TRBV3-1 to TRBJ2-5; possibly TRBD1 or TRBD2 for D (5 bases each). From germline, CDR1 is LGHDT and CDR2 YNNKEL (reference sequence). This CDR3 region has 18 residues. Here the CDR3 reads CPSSRGAGPLLLQETQYF. CDR3 DNA sequence: TGTCCCAGCTCAAGAGGGGCAGGCCCCCTACTTCTGCAAGAGACCCAGTACTTC.

This clonotype was found a few times. This chain links TRBV20-1 with TRBJ1-1, with D perhaps TRBD1 (6 bases). Trimming took 3 bases from V and 0 from J, leaving 11 bases between them. CDR1 and CDR2 from the germline V gene are DFQATT and SNEGSKA (reference sequence). This CDR3 region has 14 residues. The CDR3 protein is CSARPDRLNTEAFF. The CDR3 bases are TGCAGTGCTAGGCCGGACAGATTGAACACTGAAGCTTTCTTT.

The CDR3: CASSLAPQNRAGSPYEQYF. Here the CDR3 DNA reads TGTGCCAGCAGTTTGGCACCCCAAAATCGGGCGGGTTCCCCCTACGAGCAGTACTTC. The chain links TRBV12-3 or TRBV12-4 to TRBJ2-7; tentative D call: TRBD2 (5 bases). Trimming took off 3 bases at V and 2 bases at J, with 26 bases between the two ends. There are 19 residues in the CDR3.

Of note for this clonotype: A much larger clone sits a single nucleotide away, making a read error possible. The gene calls are TRBV6-6 and TRBJ1-1, with D uncertain. V was clipped by 2 bases and J by 0 bases, with 4 bases between them. CDR1 and CDR2 (germline): MNHNY, SVGAGI (reference sequence). The CDR3 is 13 amino acids. The CDR3 sequence: CASSYAVNTEAFF. Written as DNA, the CDR3 is TGTGCCAGCAGTTACGCGGTGAACACTGAAGCTTTCTTT.

In this sample, this clonotype turned up many times. The rearrangement joins TRBV5-1 to TRBJ1-1; the D is unclear. The V end lost 2 bases, the J end lost 0 bases, and 11 bases lay between the germline ends. The CDR3 sequence is 15 residues long. Germline V gene lookup returns CDR1 SGHRS and CDR2 YFSETQ. CDR3 coding DNA: TGCGCCAGCAGCTTAAGACCCCATATGAACACTGAAGCTTTCTTT. Protein product: CASSLRPHMNTEAFF.

The sample holds a few counts of this clonotype. The chain is built from TRBV7-2 and TRBJ1-1; unclear D gene. This CDR3 has 13 residues. Germline CDR1 is SGHTA and CDR2 is FQGNSA. V was clipped by 5 bases and J by 4 bases, with 11 bases between them. The CDR3 reads CASSGRASTEAFF. CDR3 DNA sequence: TGTGCCAGCAGCGGGCGAGCCAGCACTGAAGCTTTCTTT.

This clonotype was counted at least ten times. The chain joins TRBV7-9 to TRBJ2-1; D possibly corresponds to TRBD2 (6 bases). Trimming stripped 3 bases from V and 6 bases from J, with 12 bases between. The CDR3 contains 14 residues. CDR1 is SEHNR and CDR2 is FQNEAQ in the germline V gene (reference sequence). CDR3 amino acids: CASSLVLAANEQFF. In DNA form, the CDR3 reads TGTGCCAGCAGCTTGGTACTAGCTGCCAATGAGCAGTTCTTC.

V usage is TRBV2 and J usage is TRBJ2-2; 7 bases agree with TRBD2. The CDR3 is 17 amino acids. Germline lookup yields CDR1 SNHLY and CDR2 FYNNEI. Losses at the gene ends were 0 bases for V and 2 bases for J; bases not matched to a gene: 6. The DNA of the CDR3 is TGTGCCAGCAGTGAAGCGCGGCTAGCGGCAAACACCGGGGAGCTGTTTTTT. Protein: CASSEARLAANTGELFF.

Many counts were recorded for this clonotype. The rearrangement links TRBV11-1 to TRBJ1-4, with a weak D call TRBD1 (6 bases). CDR3 size: 19 residues. V lost 5 bases to trimming and J lost 0 bases, with 22 bases between them. Per germline, CDR1 SGHAT and CDR2 FQDESV (reference sequence). CDR3 protein: CASSRTGTIFISTNEKLFF. The CDR3, as DNA: TGTGCCAGCAGCCGGACCGGGACAATTTTTATATCAACTAATGAAAAACTGTTTTTT.

This clonotype showed up many times. The gene calls are TRBV7-8 and TRBJ2-3; 9 positions agree with TRBD2. CDR1 and CDR2 (germline): SGHVS, FQNEAQ. The ends lost 2 bases at V and 3 bases at J; junction bases unmatched: 6. The CDR3 has 16 amino acids. This chain's CDR3 is CASSLRRREGTDTQYF. The CDR3 coding sequence is TGTGCCAGCAGCTTACGGCGGCGGGAGGGGACAGATACGCAGTATTTT.

Ten or more counts support this clonotype. The rearrangement links TRBV20-1 to TRBJ2-3; 10 bases line up with TRBD2. The J segment lost 0 bases and the V segment lost 5 bases, leaving 14 bases of the junction unmatched. The CDR3 has 18 amino acids. Germline V gives CDR1 DFQATT, CDR2 SNEGSKA (reference sequence). The CDR3 region has the DNA TGCAGTGCTGGGACTAGCGCCAACCCGACCTCTAGCACAGATACGCAGTATTTT. Translation: CSAGTSANPTSSTDTQYF.